These T cell receptor beta chains were read from a single sample in a study of T cells in Graves' hyperthyroidism and ophthalmopathy. TCRdb independently ran MiXCR on the multiplex PCR reads; one entry per CDR3 protein. The repertoire holds about 600,000 distinct CDR3 sequences, with about a sixth as singletons. Specimen: blood. Every receptor here comes from a woman between 40 and 50 years old with Graves' ophthalmopathy. The CDR3 runs from the conserved cysteine through the conserved F or W. D genes are given only for firm matches. Only some rows state a clone size, as once, few, many or a class for expanded clones.

v_gene	abundance	d_gene	len	j_gene	CDR3aa	CDR3nt
TRBV6-1	many	-	16	TRBJ2-1	CASSPSRGSGRNEQFF	TGTGCCAGCAGTCCCTCCCGTGGCAGCGGGCGCAATGAGCAGTTCTTC
TRBV7-9	-	TRBD2	17	TRBJ2-5	CASSLAGTSGSTETQYF	TGTGCCAGCAGCTTAGCCGGGACTAGCGGGAGTACAGAGACCCAGTACTTC
TRBV28	many	-	18	TRBJ2-3	CASSLLRGSSTSTDTQYF	TGTGCCAGCAGTTTACTTCGAGGTAGCTCCACTTCCACAGATACGCAGTATTTT
TRBV11-2	few	-	13	TRBJ2-3	CASSVSATDTQYF	TGTGCCAGTAGTGTCTCCGCCACAGATACGCAGTATTTT
TRBV5-1	many	-	15	TRBJ2-1	CASSLGQGMWNEQFF	TGCGCCAGCAGCTTGGGGCAGGGGATGTGGAATGAGCAGTTCTTC
TRBV28	-	-	15	TRBJ2-7	CASTQGISRSYEQYF	TGTGCCAGCACCCAGGGGATCAGTCGCTCCTACGAGCAGTACTTC
TRBV12-5	-	-	16	TRBJ1-5	CASGLGTLGRNQPQHF	TGTGCTAGTGGTTTGGGGACCCTAGGGCGAAATCAGCCCCAGCATTTT
TRBV27	many	TRBD1	16	TRBJ2-5	CASSISGGVGQETQYF	TGTGCCAGCAGTATCTCAGGGGGCGTGGGGCAAGAGACCCAGTACTTC
TRBV7-3	-	-	15	TRBJ2-1	CASSLYPGSDNEQFF	TGTGCCAGCAGCTTATATCCGGGTTCAGACAATGAGCAGTTCTTC
TRBV20-1	few	-	13	TRBJ2-3	CSAGDNLAGQKYF	TGCAGTGCTGGAGATAATTTAGCAGGACAGAAGTATTTT
TRBV2	-	-	13	TRBJ2-5	CAIRKDLQETQYF	TGTGCTATTCGAAAGGACCTCCAAGAGACCCAGTACTTC
TRBV6-1	-	-	15	TRBJ2-3	CASSERAESTDTQYF	TGTGCCAGCAGTGAACGGGCAGAGAGCACAGATACGCAGTATTTT
TRBV15	-	TRBD2	17	TRBJ2-1	CATSRDLAEGFHNEQFF	TGTGCCACCAGCAGAGATCTAGCGGAAGGTTTCCACAATGAGCAGTTCTTC
TRBV28	-	-	14	TRBJ2-3	CASSLSSGRYTQYF	TGTGCCAGCAGTTTAAGTAGCGGCCGTTATACGCAGTATTTT
TRBV28	-	-	14	TRBJ2-5	CASKNRGSQETQYF	TGTGCCAGCAAAAATCGGGGCAGCCAAGAGACCCAGTACTTC
TRBV20-1	-	TRBD2	15	TRBJ2-5	CSARDRDPIAGTQYF	TGCAGTGCTAGAGATCGGGATCCCATAGCGGGGACCCAGTACTTC
TRBV6-1	few	TRBD2	17	TRBJ2-2	CASSQVGLADNTGELFF	TGTGCCAGCAGCCAAGTAGGGCTAGCGGATAACACCGGGGAGCTGTTTTTT
TRBV7-9	few	-	13	TRBJ2-7	CASRPRELDEQYF	TGTGCCAGCAGACCTAGGGAACTCGACGAGCAGTACTTC
TRBV5-1	few	TRBD1	16	TRBJ2-2	CASSFSGTGGSGELFF	TGCGCCAGCAGCTTCTCCGGGACAGGGGGCAGCGGGGAGCTGTTTTTT
TRBV7-3	few	TRBD2	16	TRBJ2-5	CASSLIASGSGETQYF	TGTGCCAGCAGCTTAATAGCTAGCGGGAGCGGCGAGACCCAGTACTTC
TRBV6-1	many	TRBD1	14	TRBJ1-2	CASNRDRGNYGYTF	TGTGCCAGCAATCGGGACAGGGGGAACTATGGCTACACCTTC
TRBV9	many	-	14	TRBJ1-1	CASSPLSTHTEAFF	TGTGCCAGCAGCCCACTAAGTACCCACACTGAAGCTTTCTTT
TRBV3-1	many	TRBD2	17	TRBJ2-5	CASSQEPGLAGEETQYF	TGTGCCAGCAGCCAAGAGCCGGGACTAGCGGGGGAAGAGACCCAGTACTTC
TRBV5-1	many	TRBD1	15	TRBJ1-4	CASSPDRGVSEKLFF	TGCGCCAGCAGCCCAGACAGGGGGGTTAGTGAAAAACTGTTTTTT
TRBV7-8	many	-	15	TRBJ1-5	CASSLGRGADQPQHF	TGTGCCAGCAGCCTAGGGCGCGGGGCAGACCAGCCCCAGCATTTT
TRBV7-8	few	-	15	TRBJ1-5	CASSLETAINQPQHF	TGTGCCAGCAGCTTAGAGACAGCTATCAATCAGCCCCAGCATTTT
TRBV18	many	-	16	TRBJ1-5	CASSATFGAGNQPQHF	TGTGCCAGCTCAGCAACATTTGGAGCGGGCAATCAGCCCCAGCATTTT
TRBV2	few	-	14	TRBJ2-7	CASTLREGTYEQYF	TGTGCCAGCACATTAAGAGAGGGAACCTACGAGCAGTACTTC
TRBV29-1	-	TRBD1	16	TRBJ1-4	CSGGGTGHSGNEKLFF	TGCAGCGGGGGAGGGACAGGCCACTCCGGGAATGAAAAACTGTTTTTT
TRBV30	-	-	13	TRBJ1-2	CAWRRTGTRGYTF	TGTGCCTGGAGACGAACAGGGACGAGGGGCTACACCTTC
TRBV7-2	-	TRBD2	17	TRBJ2-5	CASSLLGTSGGQETQYF	TGTGCCAGCAGCCTCCTAGGGACTAGCGGGGGTCAAGAGACCCAGTACTTC
TRBV15	many	-	15	TRBJ2-3	CATSRSTDNTDTQYF	TGTGCCACCAGCAGATCCACGGACAACACAGATACGCAGTATTTT
TRBV2	-	TRBD1	14	TRBJ1-4	CASSADRGGEKLFF	TGTGCCAGCAGTGCCGACAGGGGAGGGGAAAAACTGTTTTTT
TRBV25-1	-	-	15	TRBJ1-4	CASSTWGDNNEKLFF	TGTGCCAGCAGTACCTGGGGGGACAATAATGAAAAACTGTTTTTT
TRBV28	many	-	13	TRBJ2-5	CATLRGYQETQYF	TGTGCCACCCTTCGGGGGTACCAAGAGACCCAGTACTTC
TRBV2	many	-	15	TRBJ2-3	CATSPFGGNTDTQYF	TGTGCCACCTCCCCCTTTGGGGGGAACACAGATACGCAGTATTTT
TRBV12-3/TRBV12-4	few	TRBD1	16	TRBJ2-3	CASSTGTGIGTDTQYF	TGTGCCAGCAGCACCGGGACAGGGATCGGGACAGATACGCAGTATTTT